This T cell receptor beta chain was sequenced during a study of T cells after yellow fever vaccination (dated by TCRdb to between 2017 and 2020). For the wider study: Libraries from fractions with low cell numbers were prepared with the SMART-Seq v4 Ultra Low Input RNA kit. Two healthy male donors, one aged 18 to 29 and one aged 30 to 40 years, made up the cohort. Bulk PBMC replicates and cell subsets were isolated from blood drawn at multiple timepoints before and after both primary and secondary immunization. To track T-cell clones before and after primary and booster YFV17D yellow fever vaccination, bulk TCR alpha and beta repertoires were sequenced longitudinally. Summary of the overall study and its limitations: Most clones expanded after primary vaccination were re-detected after the booster (96% of CD4 and 80% to 90% of CD8), suggesting broad memory maintenance. A small share of clonotypes was detected in both CD4 and CD8 compartments, with the overlap likely arising from convergent recombination. The secondary T-cell response was weaker than the primary response but faster, peaking on day 5 instead of day 15. Because abundant contaminating clonotypes from the bulk population could be contained in FACS-sorted repertoires, computational filtering was required. Only two donors were included in the study, so the extent to which the findings can be generalized is limited.

CDR1 is given as LGHNA and CDR2 as YSLEER, both from the germline V gene. Taken from cysteine to phenylalanine, the CDR3 has 14 residues. The only DNA kept is the CDR3, 42 bases in frame from the first base. V was cut back by 3 bases and J by 2 bases, leaving a gap of 11 bases between them. TCR cDNA was synthesized by 5'RACE template switching, which introduced a universal primer site and unique molecular identifiers. Priming for cDNA synthesis came from both the TCR alpha and TCR beta constant segments. Library amplification used two PCR steps, and the second PCR step added sample barcodes and sequencing adapters. Libraries were sequenced on Illumina HiSeq 2500 (2x100 bp) or NovaSeq (2x150 bp). For the original study's pipeline: Demultiplexing of reads and collapsing into UMI consensus sequences were performed with MIGEC, and V(D)J alignment was carried out with MiXCR. Using edgeR on replicate PBMC samples, clonotypes were called vaccine-responding if FDR was below 0.01 and the log2 fold change was above 5 up to day 15. CD4 or CD8 identity was assigned to each bulk clonotype according to whether the clonotype was present at higher abundance in the sequenced CD4 repertoire or the sequenced CD8 repertoire. The raw public data were reprocessed by TCRdb itself: fastp quality trimming at Q25, MiXCR clonotype calling, in-frame beta chains only. Every CDR3 protein is listed once, alongside the most common genes and DNA of its rows. These V and J calls rely on TCRdb rather than the paper's analysis. Within this sample are 200,000 to 300,000 distinct CDR3 sequences, with over 6.5% of them counted one time only. 1.1% of the sample lies in the top ten.

The treatment or condition tag for this specimen amounts to: live attenuated yellow fever vaccine strain. PBMCs were isolated from peripheral blood using a standard Ficoll-Paque protocol. Dynabeads CD4 and CD8 positive selection kits were used to isolate CD4 and CD8 T-cell fractions. RNA was extracted with TriZol from bulk PBMCs, CD4 and CD8 fractions, and dextramer-positive and dextramer-negative fractions. This clonotype was seen repeatedly, ten times or more. Which antigen it targets is not known. Base quality data are lacking; no much larger clone is found one base away. The chain links TRBV4-3 with TRBJ2-7; the D segment could be TRBD1, given 6 matching bases. The sample was CD4+ T cells sorted from PBMCs, taken on the day of the yellow fever booster vaccination. This sequence was found in a young man who received the YFV17D yellow fever vaccine. Here the CDR3 is given as CASSQGRGAYEQYF. Read as DNA, the sequence is TGCGCCAGCAGCCAGGGCAGGGGCGCCTACGAGCAGTACTTC.